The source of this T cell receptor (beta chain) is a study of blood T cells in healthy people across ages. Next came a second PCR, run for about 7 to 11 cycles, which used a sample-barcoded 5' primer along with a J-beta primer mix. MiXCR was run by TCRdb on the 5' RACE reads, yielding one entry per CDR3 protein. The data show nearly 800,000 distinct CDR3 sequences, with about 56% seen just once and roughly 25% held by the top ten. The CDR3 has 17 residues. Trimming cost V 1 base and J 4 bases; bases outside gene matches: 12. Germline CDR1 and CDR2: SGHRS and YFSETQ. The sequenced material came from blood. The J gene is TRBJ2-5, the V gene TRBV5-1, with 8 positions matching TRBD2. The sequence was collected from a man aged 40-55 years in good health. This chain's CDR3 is CASSLSVPGGASETQYF. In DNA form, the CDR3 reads TGCGCCAGCAGCTTGTCGGTTCCGGGGGGGGCTTCAGAGACCCAGTACTTC. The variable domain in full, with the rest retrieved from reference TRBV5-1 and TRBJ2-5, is KAGVTQTPRYLIKTRGQQVTLSCSPISGHRSVSWYQQTPGQGLQFLFEYFSETQRNKGNFPGRFSGRQFSNSRSEMNVSTLELGDSALYLCASSLSVPGGASETQYFGPGTRLLVL.